The present T cell receptor beta chain was sequenced within a study of cytomegalovirus exposure and HLA in healthy donors (dated by TCRdb to about 2017). Concerning the study at large: According to a later analysis, one platform produced both the 110 or so validation repertoires and the approximately 600 repertoires of the first cohort. Besides the first cohort of more than 650 subjects, a separate validation cohort made up of 120 different subjects was used. To predict cytomegalovirus infection status, the study combined high-throughput TCR immunosequencing, statistical association of individual TCRs with disease status, and machine learning. The study aimed to test whether cataloging public T cell receptors could reveal signatures of past pathogen exposure. Here is what the overall study found, with its caveats: According to the authors, the approach could potentially be generalized to other disease states and immunological phenotypes. While some public TCRs were present in many individuals, most TCR sequences turned up only very rarely across donors. Cytomegalovirus status was reported to be diagnosed by the classifier with high specificity and sensitivity in both the original and validation cohorts. Of the cluster scores, roughly 95% were above 0 in a later analysis, which found that TCRs clustered in the first cohort also tended to co-occur in the 120 or so validation repertoires. The validation cohort had no HLA typing available for a later analysis, so co-occurrence within that cohort was assessed over all 120 or so repertoires. A few of the identified cytomegalovirus-associated TCR beta chains were confirmed in vitro to be specific for cytomegalovirus antigens. In the study, approximately 160 TCR beta chains were listed as associated with cytomegalovirus.

V is reduced by 6 bases and J by 0 bases, leaving a spacing of 15 bases between them. The cysteine opens and the phenylalanine closes a CDR3 of 16 amino acids. The DNA shown is the 48-base CDR3, in frame from base 1. In the germline V gene, CDR1 corresponds to SNHLY and CDR2 to FYNNEI. Library preparation used the immunoSEQ multiplex PCR assay. In the original analysis: A statistical classification framework was built to diagnose cytomegalovirus status from the catalog of TCR beta chain sequences. TCRdb retrieved this table from immuneACCESS and kept in-frame rearrangements only. Not all clones are present; in checked studies, unresolved V genes account for under half, and no reason is known for the remainder. The V and J calls and the clone size are those of that table, but D and trimming were determined from the DNA. This sample is represented by about 250,000 clones; over 75% of them were singletons. About 11% of the sample is taken by the ten largest.

The donors were included in the validation cohort of around 120 subjects, a group kept apart from the approximately 650-subject first cohort. This clone has only a few counts. The target of this receptor is not known. No much larger clonotype is one base removed from it; base qualities were not supplied. Sequenced input: PBMCs. The receptor was derived from a man aged 18 to 29 in good health and CMV-seropositive. The chain uses TRBV2 and TRBJ2-1; the D region possibly corresponds to TRBD2 (6 bases align). The DNA reads TGTGCCAGCAGGAGGCGGGGCGCCAGCTCCTACAATGAGCAGTTCTTC. Translated, it gives CASRRRGASSYNEQFF.